This T cell receptor (beta chain) was captured by sequencing in a study of cytomegalovirus exposure and HLA in healthy donors. Vbeta (60) and Jbeta (13) primers were used in the PCR. Profiling relied on immunoSEQ multiplex PCR, and the TCRdb table lists in-frame clones only, not all of them. The sample lists 70,000 to 90,000 clones, 65% to 70% occurring once. V was cut by 1 base and J by 3 bases, with 12 bases left in between. This CDR3 has 16 residues. Germline CDR1 and CDR2: MDHEN and SYDVKM. V and J are TRBV28 and TRBJ2-2, with D tentatively TRBD2 (6 bases). Input material: PBMCs. The TCR was taken from a man aged 40-50 years in good health and CMV-seropositive. CDR3: CASSLYPREDTGELFF. CDR3 coding DNA: TGTGCCAGCAGTTTATATCCCAGGGAGGACACCGGGGAGCTGTTTTTT.